This T cell receptor (beta chain) was identified in a study of PD-1 blockade in classical Hodgkin lymphoma (dated by TCRdb to 2018 to 2020). In terms of the full investigation: A peripheral blood immune signature of response to PD-1 blockade in classical Hodgkin lymphoma was defined using TCR beta sequencing and CyTOF. Results and caveats for the whole study, not just this receptor: The study was restricted to a single clinical trial cohort, and the causes of repertoire differences, possibly disease activity or prior therapy, were left undefined. Baseline TCR diversity was reported to be lower in newly diagnosed patients than in healthy donors, and even lower in relapsed/refractory patients.

Sequences MNHNS (CDR1) and SASEGT (CDR2) are obtained from the germline V gene. The CDR3 starts with the cysteine, ends with the phenylalanine, and has 15 residues. Left in the record is the CDR3 DNA by itself, 45 bases read in frame from the first base. Trimming takes 2 bases from V and 3 bases from J, and the germline ends sit 13 bases apart. Turning to this clone: Its antigen remains undetermined. Per-base qualities were not stored, and no clone one base away is much larger.

Genomic DNA was isolated using the Qiagen DNeasy kit from unsorted PBMCs as well as from negatively selected CD4+ and CD8+ fractions. TCR beta CDR3 regions were amplified by immunoSEQ multiplex PCR using primers annealing to V and J segments. A synthetic immune receptor repertoire was used to minimize amplification bias, and remaining bias was computationally removed after sequencing. The paper's processing steps were these. Repertoire diversity was quantified as the Shannon entropy index using custom Python scripts. The unsorted, CD4+ and CD8+ repertoires were each analyzed separately, with the exception of combined analyses, where CD4+ and CD8+ sequences were merged in silico. Here the immuneACCESS table is served through TCRdb, limited to in-frame sequences with V and J called. Missing clones are a known gap in these copies; in checked studies unresolved V genes cover under half, and the rest lacks a known reason. That table supplies the V and J calls and clone size; D and trimming were determined from the DNA. The sample contains tens of thousands of clones, approximately 91% of them found a single time. Roughly 5.3% of the sample is held by the ten biggest clonotypes.

According to the study, the label for this sample's time point signals: newly diagnosed, previously untreated cHL patient sample. PBMCs from patients with newly diagnosed, previously untreated classical Hodgkin lymphoma were sequenced as a comparison group for the relapsed/refractory trial patients. Peripheral blood was collected in 8 mL Vacutainer Cell Preparation Tubes, from which PBMCs were isolated by centrifugation and then cryopreserved. Sequencing used peripheral blood mononuclear cells (PBMCs). The sequence derives from a human donor with classical Hodgkin lymphoma. The rearranged chain carries TRBV6-1 and TRBJ1-2; the D gene lacks a confident call. CDR3 loop: CASSEPGRGDYGYTF. The DNA sequence follows: TGTGCCAGCAGTGAACCGGGCCGAGGAGACTATGGCTACACCTTC.